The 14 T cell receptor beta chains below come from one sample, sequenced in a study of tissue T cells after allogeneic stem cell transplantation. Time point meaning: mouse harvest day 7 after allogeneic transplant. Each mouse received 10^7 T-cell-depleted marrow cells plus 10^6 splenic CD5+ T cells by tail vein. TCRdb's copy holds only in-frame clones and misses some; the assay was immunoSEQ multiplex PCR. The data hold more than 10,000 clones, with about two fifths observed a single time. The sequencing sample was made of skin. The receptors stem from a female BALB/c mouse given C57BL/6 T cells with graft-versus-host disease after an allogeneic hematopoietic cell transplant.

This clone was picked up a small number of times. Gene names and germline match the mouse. The sequenced CDR3 bases are TGTGCCAGCAGTCTGGGGTTCCAAGACACCCAGTAC. Its translation is CASSLGFQDTQY. The whole CDR3 is CASSLGFQDTQYF. This chain connects TRBV26 to TRBJ2-5; D unclear. The read ends 1 residue before the CDR3 terminus; that terminus is restored from the germline J gene. V gave up 2 bases and J gave up 2 bases, with 5 bases separating them. The CDR3 loop spans 13 amino acids. Germline loops: CDR1 KGHPV, CDR2 FQNQEV (reference sequence).

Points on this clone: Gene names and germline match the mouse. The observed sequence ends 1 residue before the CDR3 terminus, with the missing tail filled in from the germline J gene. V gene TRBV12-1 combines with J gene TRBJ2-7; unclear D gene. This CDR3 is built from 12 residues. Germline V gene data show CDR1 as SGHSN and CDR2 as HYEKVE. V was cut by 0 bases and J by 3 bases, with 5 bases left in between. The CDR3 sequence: CASSLPIYEQYF. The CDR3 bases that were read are TGTGCCAGCTCTCTCCCCATCTATGAACAGTAC.

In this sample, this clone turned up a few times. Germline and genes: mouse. The DNA read from the CDR3 is TGTGCCAGCAGTGATTTGGGGGGGCGGAATGAACAGTAC. This gives the protein CASSDLGGRNEQY. The whole CDR3 protein reads CASSDLGGRNEQYF. The chain carries TRBV13-1 and TRBJ2-7; 9 nucleotides agree with TRBD2. The CDR3 goes on 1 residue after the read ends, and that part is filled in from the germline J gene. CDR3 length: 14 residues. V lost 1 base to trimming and J lost 5 bases; unmatched junction nucleotides: 4. CDR1 NSHNY and CDR2 SYGAGN come from the germline V gene.

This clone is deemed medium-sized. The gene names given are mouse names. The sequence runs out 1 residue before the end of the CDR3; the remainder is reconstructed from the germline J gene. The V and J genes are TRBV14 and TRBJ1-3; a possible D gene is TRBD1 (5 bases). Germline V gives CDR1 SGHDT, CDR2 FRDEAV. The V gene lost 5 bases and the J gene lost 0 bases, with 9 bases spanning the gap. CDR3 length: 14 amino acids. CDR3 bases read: TGTGCCAGCAGAAGGACAATTTCTGGAAATACGCTCTAT. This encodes CASRRTISGNTLY. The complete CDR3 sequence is CASRRTISGNTLYF.

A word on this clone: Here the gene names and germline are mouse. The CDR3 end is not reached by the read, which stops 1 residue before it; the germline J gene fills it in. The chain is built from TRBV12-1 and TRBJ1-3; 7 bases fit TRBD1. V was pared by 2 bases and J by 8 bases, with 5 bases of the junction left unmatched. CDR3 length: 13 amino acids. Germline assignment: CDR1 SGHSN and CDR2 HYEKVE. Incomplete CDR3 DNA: TGTGCCAGCTCTCCGACAGGGACCGATACGCTCTAT. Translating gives CASSPTGTDTLY. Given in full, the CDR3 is CASSPTGTDTLYF.

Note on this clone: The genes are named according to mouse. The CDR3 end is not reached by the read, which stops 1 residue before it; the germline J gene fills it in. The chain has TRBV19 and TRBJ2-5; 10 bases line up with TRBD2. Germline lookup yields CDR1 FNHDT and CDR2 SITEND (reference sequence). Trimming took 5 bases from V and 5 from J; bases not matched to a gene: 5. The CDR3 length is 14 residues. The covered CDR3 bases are TGTGCCAGCAGCTCCGGGACTGGGGCAGACACCCAGTAC. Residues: CASSSGTGADTQY. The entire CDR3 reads CASSSGTGADTQYF.

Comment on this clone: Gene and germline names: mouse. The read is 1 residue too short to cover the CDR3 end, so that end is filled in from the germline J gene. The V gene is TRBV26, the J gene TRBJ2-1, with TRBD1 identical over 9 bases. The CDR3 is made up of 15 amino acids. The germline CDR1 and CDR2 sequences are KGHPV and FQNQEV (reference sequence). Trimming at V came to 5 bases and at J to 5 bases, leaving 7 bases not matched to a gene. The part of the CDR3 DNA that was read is TGTGCCAGCAGTTTCCGGGACAGGGAAGATGCTGAGCAGTTC. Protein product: CASSFRDREDAEQF. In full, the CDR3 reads CASSFRDREDAEQFF.

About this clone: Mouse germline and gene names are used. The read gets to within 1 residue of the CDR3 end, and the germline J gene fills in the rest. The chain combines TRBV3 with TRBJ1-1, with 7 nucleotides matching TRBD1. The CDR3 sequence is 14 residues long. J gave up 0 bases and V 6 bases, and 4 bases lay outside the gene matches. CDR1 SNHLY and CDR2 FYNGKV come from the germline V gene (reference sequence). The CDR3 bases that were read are TGTGCCAGCAGTCGGGACAGAACAAACACAGAAGTCTTC. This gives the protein CASSRDRTNTEVF. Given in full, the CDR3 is CASSRDRTNTEVFF.

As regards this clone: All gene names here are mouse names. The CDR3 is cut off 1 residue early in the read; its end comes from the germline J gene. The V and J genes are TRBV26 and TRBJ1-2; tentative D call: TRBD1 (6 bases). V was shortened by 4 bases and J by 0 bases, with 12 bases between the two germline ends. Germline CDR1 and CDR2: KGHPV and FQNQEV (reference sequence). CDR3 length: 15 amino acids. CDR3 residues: CASSPPGQSNSDYTF. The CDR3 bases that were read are TGTGCCAGCAGTCCTCCGGGACAATCAAACTCCGACTACACC. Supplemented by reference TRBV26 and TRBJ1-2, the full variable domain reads NSKVIQTPRYLVKGQGQKAKMRCIPEKGHPVVFWYQQNKNNEFKFLINFQNQEVLQQIDMTEKRFSAECPSNSPCSLEIQSSEAGDSALYLCASSPPGQSNSDYTFGSGTRLLVI.

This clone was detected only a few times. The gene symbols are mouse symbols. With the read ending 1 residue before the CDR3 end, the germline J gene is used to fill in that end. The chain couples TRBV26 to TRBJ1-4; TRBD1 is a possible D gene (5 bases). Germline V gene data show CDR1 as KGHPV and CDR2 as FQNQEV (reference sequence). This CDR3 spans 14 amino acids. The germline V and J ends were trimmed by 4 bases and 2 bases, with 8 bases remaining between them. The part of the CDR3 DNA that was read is TGTGCCAGCAGTCGTAGGGGATCCAACGAAAGATTATTT. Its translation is CASSRRGSNERLF. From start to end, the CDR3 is CASSRRGSNERLFF.

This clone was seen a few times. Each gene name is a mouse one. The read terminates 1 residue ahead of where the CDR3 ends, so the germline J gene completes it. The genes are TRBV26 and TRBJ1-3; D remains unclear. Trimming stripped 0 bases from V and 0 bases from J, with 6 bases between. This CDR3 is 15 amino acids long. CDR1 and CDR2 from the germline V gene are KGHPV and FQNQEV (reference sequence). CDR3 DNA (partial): TGTGCCAGCAGTCTGTCGGTACCTTCTGGAAATACGCTCTAT. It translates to CASSLSVPSGNTLY. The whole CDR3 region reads CASSLSVPSGNTLYF.

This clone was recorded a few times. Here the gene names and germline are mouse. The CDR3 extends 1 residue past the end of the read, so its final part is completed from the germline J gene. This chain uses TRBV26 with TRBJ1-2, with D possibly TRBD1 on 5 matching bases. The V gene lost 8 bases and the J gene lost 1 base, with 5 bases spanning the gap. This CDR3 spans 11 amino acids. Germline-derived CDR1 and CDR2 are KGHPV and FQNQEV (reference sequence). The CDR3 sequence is CASGQNSDYTF. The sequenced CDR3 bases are TGTGCCAGCGGACAAAACTCCGACTACACC.

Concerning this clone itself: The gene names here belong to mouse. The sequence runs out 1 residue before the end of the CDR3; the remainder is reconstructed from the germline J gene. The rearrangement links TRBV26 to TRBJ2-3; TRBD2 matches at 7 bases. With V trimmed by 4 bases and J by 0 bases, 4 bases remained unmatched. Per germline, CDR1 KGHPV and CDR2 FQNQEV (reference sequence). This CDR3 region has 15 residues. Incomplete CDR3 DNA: TGTGCCAGCAGTCCGACTGGGCATAGTGCAGAAACGCTGTAT. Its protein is CASSPTGHSAETLY. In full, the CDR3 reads CASSPTGHSAETLYF.

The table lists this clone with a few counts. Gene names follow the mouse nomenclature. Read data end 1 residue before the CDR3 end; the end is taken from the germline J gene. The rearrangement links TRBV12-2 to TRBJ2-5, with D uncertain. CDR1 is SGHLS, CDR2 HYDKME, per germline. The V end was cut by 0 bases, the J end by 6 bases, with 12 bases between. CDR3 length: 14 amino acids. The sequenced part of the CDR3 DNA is TGTGCCAGCTCTCTCGAAGGGAAGAGGGACACCCAGTAC. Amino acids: CASSLEGKRDTQY. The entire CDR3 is CASSLEGKRDTQYF.